This TCR beta chain was documented in a study of immune evolution from preneoplasia to lung adenocarcinoma. CDR1 and CDR2 from the germline V gene are KGHSH and LQKENI. The junction had 6 bases not matched to a gene; V was cut back by 6 bases and J by 0 bases. This CDR3 spans 17 amino acids. Worth noting for this clone: As yet, its antigen is unknown.

Profiled with immunoSEQ multiplex PCR; TCRdb holds only in-frame clones, not every one. The table records approximately 4,200 clones, about 83% of them present only once. The study's findings and limits: Later-stage lesions seemingly showed higher T cell density and diversity than normal lung.

The receptor's source is a person between 60 and 70 years old with lung adenocarcinoma. The sequencing input was FFPE minimally invasive lung adenocarcinoma tissue. The V gene is TRBV18, the J gene TRBJ2-2; 11 bases line up with TRBD2. In DNA form, the CDR3 reads TGTGCCAGCTCTGCCCTAGCGGGAGGACCGAACACCGGGGAGCTGTTTTTT. This gives the protein CASSALAGGPNTGELFF.